This TCR beta chain was captured in a study of blood T cell repertoires in COVID-19. Study information: The origin of the acute and convalescent COVID-19 samples was the United States, Italy and Spain. PBMCs, B-cell-depleted T cells, or T cells provided the cDNA or gDNA that made up the material.

V was shortened by 0 bases and J by 5 bases, with 18 bases between the two germline ends. This CDR3 contains 16 residues. The germline V gene has CDR1 SGDLS and CDR2 YYNGEE. Assay: immunoSEQ multiplex PCR; the TCRdb copy retains only in-frame clones and omits some. The data show around 86,000 clones, about nine tenths seen once. Sequenced: peripheral blood. This clonotype was obtained from a woman at least 80 years old with acute or convalescent COVID-19. The rearrangement uses TRBV9 and TRBJ2-7, with D possibly TRBD2 on 6 matching bases. CDR3 coding DNA: TGTGCCAGCAGCGTAGCGGGGGTGGGTTTGGTTAACGAGCAGTACTTC. It translates to CASSVAGVGLVNEQYF. Complete variable domain (other parts from reference TRBV9 and TRBJ2-7): DSGVTQTPKHLITATGQRVTLRCSPRSGDLSVYWYQQSLDQGLQFLIQYYNGEERAKGNILERFSAQQFPDLHSELNLSSLELGDSALYFCASSVAGVGLVNEQYFGPGTRLTVT.